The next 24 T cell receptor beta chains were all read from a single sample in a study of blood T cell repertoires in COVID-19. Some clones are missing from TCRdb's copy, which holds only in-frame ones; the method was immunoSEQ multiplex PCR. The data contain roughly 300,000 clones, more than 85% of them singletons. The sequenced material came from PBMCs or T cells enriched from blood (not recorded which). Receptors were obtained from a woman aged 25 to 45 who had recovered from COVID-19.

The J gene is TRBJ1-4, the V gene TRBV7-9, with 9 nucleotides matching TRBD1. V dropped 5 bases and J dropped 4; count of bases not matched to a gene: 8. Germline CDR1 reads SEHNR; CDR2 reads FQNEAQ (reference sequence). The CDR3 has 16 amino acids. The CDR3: CASSQGQGIFNEKLFF. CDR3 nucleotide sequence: TGTGCCAGCAGCCAGGGACAGGGAATCTTTAATGAAAAACTGTTTTTT.

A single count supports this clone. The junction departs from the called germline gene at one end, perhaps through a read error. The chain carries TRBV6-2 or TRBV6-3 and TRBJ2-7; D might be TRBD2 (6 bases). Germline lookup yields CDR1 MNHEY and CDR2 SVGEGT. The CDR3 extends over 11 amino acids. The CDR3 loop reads CASSSGSTGDF. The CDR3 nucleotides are TGTGCCAGCAGTTCCGGGTCTACGGGAGACTTC.

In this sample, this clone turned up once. CDR3 amino acids: CASSLGAGTDSSPLHF. The DNA of the CDR3 is TGTGCCAGCAGCTTAGGCGCCGGGACAGACAGTTCACCCCTCCACTTT. The chain recombines TRBV7-9 with TRBJ1-6, with 7 bases aligning to TRBD1. The length of the CDR3 is 16 residues. Germline trimming cut 1 base from V and 9 bases from J; bases unmatched to any gene: 9. CDR1 and CDR2 (germline): SEHNR, FQNEAQ (reference sequence).

CDR3 residues: CASSPAYPWGSPLHF. In nucleotides, the CDR3 is TGTGCCAGCAGCCCTGCGTATCCCTGGGGCTCACCCCTCCACTTT. The chain recombines TRBV28 with TRBJ1-6; a possible D gene is TRBD1 (5 bases). The V end was cut by 6 bases, the J end by 10 bases, with 19 bases between. The CDR3 sequence is 15 residues long. The germline V gene has CDR1 MDHEN and CDR2 SYDVKM.

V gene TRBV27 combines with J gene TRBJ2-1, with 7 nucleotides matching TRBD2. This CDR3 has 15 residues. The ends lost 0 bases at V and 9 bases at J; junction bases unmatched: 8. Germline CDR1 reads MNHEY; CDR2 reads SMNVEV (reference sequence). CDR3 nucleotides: TGTGCCAGCAGTTTATCTTTTTCAGGGAGGGGTGAGCAGTTCTTC. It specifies CASSLSFSGRGEQFF.

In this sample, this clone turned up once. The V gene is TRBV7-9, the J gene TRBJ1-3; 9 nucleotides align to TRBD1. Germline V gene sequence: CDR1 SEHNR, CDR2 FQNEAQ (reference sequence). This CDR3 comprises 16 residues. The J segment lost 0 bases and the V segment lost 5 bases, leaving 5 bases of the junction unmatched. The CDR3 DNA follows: TGTGCCAGCAGCAGAACAGGGGGCCGCTCTGGAAACACCATATATTTT. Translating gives CASSRTGGRSGNTIYF.

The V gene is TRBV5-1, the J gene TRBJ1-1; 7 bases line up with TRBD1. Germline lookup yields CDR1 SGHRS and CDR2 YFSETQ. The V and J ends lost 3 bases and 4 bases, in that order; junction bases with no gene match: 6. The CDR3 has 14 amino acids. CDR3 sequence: CASSWGQSGTEAFF. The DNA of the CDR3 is TGCGCCAGCAGCTGGGGACAGTCAGGCACTGAAGCTTTCTTT.

CDR3 sequence (DNA): TGTGCCAGCAGTGAGGACAGGGGAGGTGGAAACACCATATATTTT. Encoded protein: CASSEDRGGGNTIYF. This sequence joins TRBV2 and TRBJ1-3, with 9 bases identical to TRBD1. The CDR3 extends over 15 amino acids. CDR1 is SNHLY and CDR2 is FYNNEI in the germline V gene. V dropped 3 bases and J dropped 3; count of bases not matched to a gene: 3.

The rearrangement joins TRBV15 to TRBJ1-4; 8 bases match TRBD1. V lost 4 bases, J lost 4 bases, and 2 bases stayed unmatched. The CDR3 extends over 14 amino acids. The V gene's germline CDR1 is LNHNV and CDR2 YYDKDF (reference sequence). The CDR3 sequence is CATSKTGVNEKLFF. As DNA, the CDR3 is TGTGCCACCAGCAAGACAGGGGTTAATGAAAAACTGTTTTTT. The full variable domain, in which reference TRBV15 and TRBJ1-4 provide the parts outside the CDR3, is DAMVIQNPRYQVTQFGKPVTLSCSQTLNHNVMYWYQQKSSQAPKLLFHYYDKDFNNEADTPDNFQSRRPNTSFCFLDIRSPGLGDTAMYLCATSKTGVNEKLFFGSGTQLSVL.

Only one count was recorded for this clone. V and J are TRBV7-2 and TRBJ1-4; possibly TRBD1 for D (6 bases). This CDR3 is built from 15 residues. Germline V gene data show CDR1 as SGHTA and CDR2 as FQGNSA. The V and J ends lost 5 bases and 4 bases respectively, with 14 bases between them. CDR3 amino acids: CASSRKGGFNEKLFF. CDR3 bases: TGTGCCAGCAGCCGCAAGGGGGGGTTTAATGAAAAACTGTTTTTT.

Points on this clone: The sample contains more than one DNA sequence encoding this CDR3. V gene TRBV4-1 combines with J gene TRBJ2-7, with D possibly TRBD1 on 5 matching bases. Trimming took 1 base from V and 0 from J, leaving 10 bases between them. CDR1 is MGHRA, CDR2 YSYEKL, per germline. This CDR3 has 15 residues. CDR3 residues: CASSQVQGSSYEQYF. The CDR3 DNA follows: TGCGCCAGCAGCCAAGTCCAGGGTTCCTCCTACGAGCAGTACTTC.

The CDR3 bases are TGTGCCTGGAGTCCCTCGCGTCCCGGGACAGGCTTCTACGAGCAGTACTTC. Encoded protein: CAWSPSRPGTGFYEQYF. V is TRBV30 and J is TRBJ2-7; 8 bases map to TRBD1. This CDR3 is built from 17 residues. The germline V gene encodes CDR1 GTSNPN and CDR2 SVGIG (reference sequence). Trimming cost V 2 bases and J 3 bases; bases outside gene matches: 15.

The CDR3: CASFSEAGAPDTQYF. The DNA of the CDR3 is TGTGCCAGCTTCAGTGAAGCGGGGGCCCCAGATACGCAGTATTTT. The chain joins TRBV18 to TRBJ2-3, with 8 bases that match TRBD2. CDR3 length: 15 amino acids. Trimming removed 7 bases from V and 4 bases from J; junction bases left unmatched: 10. Germline lookup yields CDR1 KGHSH and CDR2 LQKENI.

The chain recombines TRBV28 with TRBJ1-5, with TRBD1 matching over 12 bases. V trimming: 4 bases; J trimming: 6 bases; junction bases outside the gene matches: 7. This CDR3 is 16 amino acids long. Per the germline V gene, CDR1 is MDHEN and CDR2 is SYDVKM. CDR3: CASSSPRDRGPQPQHF. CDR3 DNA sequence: TGTGCCAGCAGTTCGCCTCGGGACAGGGGGCCTCAGCCCCAGCATTTT.

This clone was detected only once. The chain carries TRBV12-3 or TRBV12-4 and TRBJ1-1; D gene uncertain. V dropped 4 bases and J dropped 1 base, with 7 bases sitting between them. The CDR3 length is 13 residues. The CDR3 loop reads CASSSQQNTEAFF. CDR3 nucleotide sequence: TGTGCCAGCAGTTCCCAACAGAACACTGAAGCTTTCTTT.

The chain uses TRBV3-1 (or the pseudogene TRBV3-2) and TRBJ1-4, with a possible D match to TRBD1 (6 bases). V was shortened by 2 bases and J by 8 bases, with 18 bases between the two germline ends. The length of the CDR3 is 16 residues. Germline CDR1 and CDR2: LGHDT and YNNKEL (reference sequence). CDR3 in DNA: TGTGCCAGCAGCCAAAGATCGAAGGGGGAGAGGGAAAAACTGTTTTTT. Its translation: CASSQRSKGEREKLFF.

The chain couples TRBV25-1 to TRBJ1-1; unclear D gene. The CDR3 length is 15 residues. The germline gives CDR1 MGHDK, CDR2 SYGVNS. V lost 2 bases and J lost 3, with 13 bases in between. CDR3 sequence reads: CASSELRGYDTEAFF. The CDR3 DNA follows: TGTGCCAGCAGTGAACTGCGGGGATACGACACTGAAGCTTTCTTT.

CDR3 sequence: CASSARKRGPYEQYF. DNA of the CDR3: TGTGCCAGCAGCGCCCGCAAGAGGGGGCCTTACGAGCAGTACTTC. This chain connects TRBV21-1 to TRBJ2-7; the D call of TRBD1 is as the table states it, not checked on the DNA. TRBV21-1 is an annotated pseudogene. The CDR3 sequence is 15 residues long.

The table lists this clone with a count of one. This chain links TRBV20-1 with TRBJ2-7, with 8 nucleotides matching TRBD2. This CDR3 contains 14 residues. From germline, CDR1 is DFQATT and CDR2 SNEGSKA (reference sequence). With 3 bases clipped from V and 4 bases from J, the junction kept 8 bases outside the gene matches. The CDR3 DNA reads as TGCAGTGCTAGTGAGCGGGGGCCAGGGTACGAGCAGTACTTC. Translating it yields CSASERGPGYEQYF.

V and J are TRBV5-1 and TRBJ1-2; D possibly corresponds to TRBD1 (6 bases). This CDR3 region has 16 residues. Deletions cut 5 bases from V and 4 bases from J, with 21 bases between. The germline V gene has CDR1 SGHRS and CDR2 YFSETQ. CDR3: CASSGGAGWTPYGYTF. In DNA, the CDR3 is TGCGCCAGCAGTGGGGGGGCAGGGTGGACCCCCTATGGCTACACCTTC.

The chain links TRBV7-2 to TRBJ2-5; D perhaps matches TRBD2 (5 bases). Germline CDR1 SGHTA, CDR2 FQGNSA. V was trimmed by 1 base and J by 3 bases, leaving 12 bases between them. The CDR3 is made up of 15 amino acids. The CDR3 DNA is TGTGCCAGCAGCTTAGGGAGGACCAGCAAAGAGACCCAGTACTTC. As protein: CASSLGRTSKETQYF.

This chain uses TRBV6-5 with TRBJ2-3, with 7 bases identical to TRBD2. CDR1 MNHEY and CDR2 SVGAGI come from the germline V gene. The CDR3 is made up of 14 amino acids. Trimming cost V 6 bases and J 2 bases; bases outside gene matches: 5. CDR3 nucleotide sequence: TGTGCCAGCAGCTCGGGGGGACCCACAGATACGCAGTATTTT. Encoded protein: CASSSGGPTDTQYF.

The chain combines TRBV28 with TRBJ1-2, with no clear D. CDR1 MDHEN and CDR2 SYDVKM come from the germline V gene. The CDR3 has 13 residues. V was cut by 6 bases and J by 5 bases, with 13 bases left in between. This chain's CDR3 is CASSRVGAYGYTF. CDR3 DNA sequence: TGTGCCAGCAGCCGAGTGGGAGCTTATGGCTACACCTTC.

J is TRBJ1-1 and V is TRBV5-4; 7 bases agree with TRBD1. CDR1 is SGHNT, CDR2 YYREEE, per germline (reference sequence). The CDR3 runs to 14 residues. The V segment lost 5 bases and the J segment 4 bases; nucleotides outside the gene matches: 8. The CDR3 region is CASSFRQGRTEAFF. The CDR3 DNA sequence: TGTGCCAGCAGTTTTAGACAGGGCCGCACTGAAGCTTTCTTT.